These T cell receptor beta chains were read from a single sample in a study of T cells after yellow fever vaccination. MiXCR was run by TCRdb on the 5' RACE reads, yielding one entry per CDR3 protein. This sample has 300,000 to 400,000 distinct CDR3 sequences, with about 9.5% found just once. Source: PBMCs, taken on the day of the first yellow fever vaccination. The receptor source for this set is a man younger than 35 who received the YFV17D yellow fever vaccine. Both conserved end residues are part of each CDR3. Fields, in order: CDR3 protein, CDR3 DNA, D gene, V gene, clone size, J gene. The D gene is left open where the match is weak. Clone size, where shown, is once, few, many, or a class for clones that have expanded.

CDR3: CASSFILNLDRGLKNTEAFF
DNA: TGTGCCAGCAGTTTTATCCTTAACCTGGACAGGGGGCTTAAGAACACTGAAGCTTTCTTT
D: TRBD1
V: TRBV12-3/TRBV12-4
size: many
J: TRBJ1-1

CDR3: CASRDRETQYF
DNA: TGTGCCAGCAGGGACCGAGAGACCCAGTACTTC
D: NA
V: TRBV7-2
size: NA
J: TRBJ2-5

CDR3: CASTLDSLNTEAFF
DNA: TGTGCCAGTACGTTGGACAGCCTGAACACTGAAGCTTTCTTT
D: NA
V: TRBV19
size: few
J: TRBJ1-1

CDR3: CASSQEVAGGTEAFF
DNA: TGCGCCAGCAGCCAAGAAGTGGCAGGTGGGACTGAAGCTTTCTTT
D: NA
V: TRBV4-1
size: many
J: TRBJ1-1

CDR3: CASSYSTLAGGFQETQYF
DNA: TGTGCCAGCAGTTACTCGACCCTAGCGGGGGGGTTTCAAGAGACCCAGTACTTC
D: TRBD2
V: TRBV6-5
size: few
J: TRBJ2-5

CDR3: CSASWDRPSDSPLHF
DNA: TGCAGTGCTAGTTGGGACAGACCCTCCGATTCACCCCTCCACTTT
D: TRBD1
V: TRBV20-1
size: many
J: TRBJ1-6

CDR3: CSAHNTARRELFF
DNA: TGCAGTGCGCATAATACGGCGAGGCGAGAGCTGTTTTTT
D: NA
V: TRBV20-1
size: few
J: TRBJ2-2

CDR3: CASSSPGHGRNEKLFF
DNA: TGTGCCAGCAGCTCCCCGGGACACGGTCGGAATGAAAAACTGTTTTTT
D: NA
V: TRBV7-2
size: NA
J: TRBJ1-4

CDR3: CSAIGGGLTEAFF
DNA: TGCAGTGCTATTGGCGGGGGGCTCACTGAAGCTTTCTTT
D: NA
V: TRBV20-1
size: many
J: TRBJ1-1

CDR3: CSVEDRKRGGEQFF
DNA: TGCAGCGTTGAAGATCGAAAGCGGGGGGGTGAGCAGTTCTTC
D: TRBD2
V: TRBV29-1
size: many
J: TRBJ2-1

CDR3: CASSQTGLAKNIQYF
DNA: TGCGCCAGCAGCCAAACAGGACTAGCCAAAAACATTCAGTACTTC
D: NA
V: TRBV4-1
size: few
J: TRBJ2-4

CDR3: CASVRSPGELFF
DNA: TGTGCCAGCGTTAGGTCGCCCGGGGAGCTGTTTTTT
D: NA
V: TRBV28
size: few
J: TRBJ2-2

CDR3: CAISESGADTQYF
DNA: TGTGCCATCAGTGAGTCGGGAGCAGATACGCAGTATTTT
D: NA
V: TRBV10-3
size: many
J: TRBJ2-3

CDR3: CAISEWGESYTF
DNA: TGTGCCATCAGTGAGTGGGGAGAAAGCTACACCTTC
D: NA
V: TRBV10-3
size: NA
J: TRBJ1-2

CDR3: CASSSTAKVNTIYF
DNA: TGTGCCAGCAGTTCGACAGCAAAAGTAAACACCATATATTTT
D: NA
V: TRBV27
size: NA
J: TRBJ1-3

CDR3: CASSPVTHPGNTIYF
DNA: TGTGCCAGCTCACCAGTGACGCATCCTGGAAACACCATATATTTT
D: NA
V: TRBV18
size: few
J: TRBJ1-3

CDR3: CASGLGGQGKAKNIQYF
DNA: TGTGCTAGTGGTTTGGGCGGACAGGGTAAAGCCAAAAACATTCAGTACTTC
D: TRBD1
V: TRBV12-5
size: NA
J: TRBJ2-4

CDR3: CASSLVGLGVDEQFF
DNA: TGTGCCAGCAGCTTAGTGGGACTAGGGGTGGATGAGCAGTTCTTC
D: TRBD2
V: TRBV7-2
size: few
J: TRBJ2-1

CDR3: CASRRGEYNQPQHF
DNA: TGTGCCAGTAGGAGGGGGGAATACAATCAGCCCCAGCATTTT
D: NA
V: TRBV19
size: NA
J: TRBJ1-5

CDR3: CATGRGAGPDIQYF
DNA: TGTGCCACCGGCCGTGGGGCGGGGCCGGACATTCAGTACTTC
D: NA
V: TRBV15
size: many
J: TRBJ2-4

CDR3: CASSIGQGQETQYF
DNA: TGCGCCAGCAGCATCGGACAGGGTCAAGAGACCCAGTACTTC
D: TRBD1
V: TRBV5-1
size: few
J: TRBJ2-5

CDR3: CASSYSNSNEKLFF
DNA: TGTGCCAGCAGTTACAGTAACTCTAATGAAAAACTGTTTTTT
D: NA
V: TRBV14
size: many
J: TRBJ1-4

CDR3: CASSQDVSDKSYTF
DNA: TGCGCCAGCAGCCAAGATGTGAGTGACAAGAGCTACACCTTC
D: NA
V: TRBV4-3
size: few
J: TRBJ1-2

CDR3: CASSLRAETYNEQFF
DNA: TGTGCCAGCAGCTTAAGGGCGGAGACTTACAATGAGCAGTTCTTC
D: NA
V: TRBV7-8
size: many
J: TRBJ2-1

CDR3: CASSLSLAAFF
DNA: TGTGCCAGCAGCCTTTCCCTGGCGGCTTTCTTT
D: NA
V: TRBV12-3/TRBV12-4
size: NA
J: TRBJ1-1

CDR3: CSARDPAQGYEQYF
DNA: TGCAGTGCTAGAGATCCCGCGCAGGGGTACGAGCAGTACTTC
D: NA
V: TRBV20-1
size: NA
J: TRBJ2-7

CDR3: CASSLASGRTDTQYF
DNA: TGTGCCAGCAGTTTAGCTAGCGGGCGCACAGATACGCAGTATTTT
D: TRBD2
V: TRBV12-3/TRBV12-4
size: many
J: TRBJ2-3

CDR3: CASSEALEGARFF
DNA: TGTGCCAGCAGTGAAGCGCTGGAGGGGGCAAGGTTCTTC
D: NA
V: TRBV2
size: few
J: TRBJ2-1

CDR3: CASIEQGAGYNEQFF
DNA: TGTGCCAGTATTGAACAGGGGGCAGGCTACAATGAGCAGTTCTTC
D: TRBD1
V: TRBV19
size: NA
J: TRBJ2-1

CDR3: CASAKTGGWETQYF
DNA: TGTGCCAGCGCGAAGACAGGGGGTTGGGAGACCCAGTACTTC
D: TRBD1
V: TRBV7-8
size: many
J: TRBJ2-5

CDR3: CASTGTGNGYTF
DNA: TGTGCCAGCACGGGGACAGGGAATGGCTACACCTTC
D: TRBD1
V: TRBV6-2/TRBV6-3
size: few
J: TRBJ1-2

CDR3: CASRRTGGRTEAFF
DNA: TGCGCCAGCCGGAGGACAGGGGGAAGGACTGAAGCTTTCTTT
D: TRBD1
V: TRBV5-1
size: few
J: TRBJ1-1

CDR3: CSAKEQRVSNQPQHF
DNA: TGCAGTGCTAAGGAACAGCGAGTTAGCAATCAGCCCCAGCATTTT
D: NA
V: TRBV20-1
size: NA
J: TRBJ1-5

CDR3: CASSRAQGSAGELFF
DNA: TGCGCCAGCAGCCGAGCACAGGGTAGCGCCGGGGAGCTGTTTTTT
D: NA
V: TRBV4-1
size: NA
J: TRBJ2-2

CDR3: CASGVYLLLQGNGNQPQHF
DNA: TGTGCCAGCGGCGTTTACTTGTTACTCCAGGGAAATGGCAATCAGCCCCAGCATTTT
D: NA
V: TRBV28
size: NA
J: TRBJ1-5

CDR3: CASSSGLPNTGELFF
DNA: TGTGCCAGCAGCTCGGGACTACCGAACACCGGGGAGCTGTTTTTT
D: TRBD2
V: TRBV5-4
size: NA
J: TRBJ2-2

CDR3: CASSYSIITASSDTQYF
DNA: TGTGCCAGCAGTTACTCGATAATAACAGCGAGTTCAGATACGCAGTATTTT
D: NA
V: TRBV6-5
size: few
J: TRBJ2-3

CDR3: CASSYTEGGIQYF
DNA: TGTGCCAGCAGTTACACGGAGGGGGGCATTCAGTACTTC
D: NA
V: TRBV6-5
size: few
J: TRBJ2-4

CDR3: CASSPGGQDNQPQHF
DNA: TGTGCCAGCTCACCAGGCGGACAGGACAATCAGCCCCAGCATTTT
D: TRBD1
V: TRBV18
size: NA
J: TRBJ1-5

CDR3: CASSSTSGGQAWNEQFF
DNA: TGTGCCAGCAGCTCCACTAGCGGGGGGCAAGCGTGGAATGAGCAGTTCTTC
D: TRBD2
V: TRBV9
size: few
J: TRBJ2-1

CDR3: CATISPPWETQYF
DNA: TGTGCCACCATCAGCCCCCCGTGGGAGACCCAGTACTTC
D: NA
V: TRBV24-1
size: many
J: TRBJ2-5

CDR3: CASIGYTEAFF
DNA: TGTGCCAGCATCGGATACACTGAAGCTTTCTTT
D: NA
V: TRBV25-1
size: NA
J: TRBJ1-1

CDR3: CASSQGGQAEETQYF
DNA: TGCGCCAGCAGCCAGGGGGGACAGGCGGAAGAGACCCAGTACTTC
D: TRBD1
V: TRBV4-3
size: many
J: TRBJ2-5

CDR3: CASSQDTQAGTLLGYGYTF
DNA: TGCGCCAGCAGCCAAGACACACAGGCCGGGACCCTTCTTGGCTATGGCTACACCTTC
D: NA
V: TRBV4-3
size: NA
J: TRBJ1-2

CDR3: CAISGSNLAFGEQFF
DNA: TGTGCCATCAGTGGGAGCAACTTAGCGTTCGGTGAGCAGTTCTTC
D: NA
V: TRBV10-3
size: NA
J: TRBJ2-1

CDR3: CASSLAKTQYF
DNA: TGCGCCAGCAGCTTGGCGAAGACCCAGTACTTC
D: NA
V: TRBV5-1
size: few
J: TRBJ2-5

CDR3: CASRTGAATNYGYTF
DNA: TGCGCCAGCAGGACGGGGGCAGCAACCAACTATGGCTACACCTTC
D: NA
V: TRBV5-1
size: NA
J: TRBJ1-2

CDR3: CASSQIPDSLNTEAFF
DNA: TGTGCCAGCAGCCAAATCCCGGACAGTTTGAACACTGAAGCTTTCTTT
D: NA
V: TRBV3-1
size: few
J: TRBJ1-1

CDR3: CASTRETQETQYF
DNA: TGTGCCAGCACTAGAGAGACCCAAGAGACCCAGTACTTC
D: NA
V: TRBV6-6
size: few
J: TRBJ2-5

CDR3: CASSSGTLDQPQHF
DNA: TGCGCCAGCAGCTCAGGGACGTTGGATCAGCCCCAGCATTTT
D: NA
V: TRBV5-1
size: many
J: TRBJ1-5

CDR3: CASNLLGQGGKLFF
DNA: TGTGCCAGCAATCTTTTGGGACAGGGGGGAAAACTGTTTTTT
D: TRBD1
V: TRBV7-2
size: NA
J: TRBJ1-4